The rows below give T cell receptor beta chains drawn from one sample of a study of T cells in Graves' hyperthyroidism and ophthalmopathy. TCRdb processed the multiplex PCR reads anew with MiXCR; each CDR3 protein has one entry. The sample contains about 92,000 distinct CDR3 sequences, about half of which appear only once. The sequenced material came from blood. These TCRs come from a woman in her forties with Graves' hyperthyroidism. Each CDR3 is given without its conserved first and last residue.

CDR3aa: ATSDRDRGLETQY
j_gene: TRBJ2-5
v_gene: TRBV24-1

CDR3aa: ASSRFDSYEQY
j_gene: TRBJ2-7
v_gene: TRBV18

CDR3aa: ASSFIGVKAGDETQY
j_gene: TRBJ2-5
v_gene: TRBV7-2

CDR3aa: ASSPRVAF
j_gene: TRBJ1-1
v_gene: TRBV7-9

CDR3aa: ASSSGTGFGNEKLF
j_gene: TRBJ1-4
v_gene: TRBV5-4

CDR3aa: SAEGTGLPNQPQH
j_gene: TRBJ1-5
v_gene: TRBV20-1

CDR3aa: ASSTGVAQPQH
j_gene: TRBJ1-5
v_gene: TRBV7-8

CDR3aa: ASSLGLAGALNNYGYT
j_gene: TRBJ1-2
v_gene: TRBV7-2

CDR3aa: ASSQMFREEKLF
j_gene: TRBJ1-4
v_gene: TRBV3-1

CDR3aa: ASIGRGAPGELF
j_gene: TRBJ2-2
v_gene: TRBV2

CDR3aa: ASSDEGATEAF
j_gene: TRBJ1-1
v_gene: TRBV2

CDR3aa: AISESRASGSYEQY
j_gene: TRBJ2-7
v_gene: TRBV10-3

CDR3aa: TSSLGRYNTGELF
j_gene: TRBJ2-2
v_gene: TRBV5-1

CDR3aa: SVENPERGSGTQY
j_gene: TRBJ2-3
v_gene: TRBV29-1

CDR3aa: ASSAIFGGTVKETQY
j_gene: TRBJ2-5
v_gene: TRBV25-1

CDR3aa: ASSPEVRANTIY
j_gene: TRBJ1-3
v_gene: TRBV5-1

CDR3aa: ASSSRQSGNTIY
j_gene: TRBJ1-3
v_gene: TRBV12-3/TRBV12-4

CDR3aa: ASSFVSGANVLT
j_gene: TRBJ2-6
v_gene: TRBV27

CDR3aa: ASSELYEQY
j_gene: TRBJ2-7
v_gene: TRBV5-1

CDR3aa: SARVASGSSQTQY
j_gene: TRBJ2-3
v_gene: TRBV20-1

CDR3aa: AISDPDREETQY
j_gene: TRBJ2-5
v_gene: TRBV24-1

CDR3aa: ASSQAAGQTYGYT
j_gene: TRBJ1-2
v_gene: TRBV9

CDR3aa: ASSPRDTWKLF
j_gene: TRBJ1-4
v_gene: TRBV2

CDR3aa: ASREETQY
j_gene: TRBJ2-5
v_gene: TRBV25-1

CDR3aa: ASMPRSGGEQY
j_gene: TRBJ2-7
v_gene: TRBV19

CDR3aa: ASSQAFRPEAF
j_gene: TRBJ1-1
v_gene: TRBV7-2

CDR3aa: ASSHPAKRVHT
j_gene: TRBJ1-2
v_gene: TRBV14

CDR3aa: ASSSGAYGYTIY
j_gene: TRBJ1-3
v_gene: TRBV12-3/TRBV12-4

CDR3aa: ASSLRYRLAGGGFDEQY
j_gene: TRBJ2-7
v_gene: TRBV7-2

CDR3aa: ASSRGTGRHTIY
j_gene: TRBJ1-3
v_gene: TRBV5-6

CDR3aa: ASSFYICSARDLSRGEPQH
j_gene: TRBJ1-5
v_gene: TRBV5-1

CDR3aa: SASGATNEKLF
j_gene: TRBJ1-4
v_gene: TRBV20-1

CDR3aa: ASSFYHGSNQPQH
j_gene: TRBJ1-5
v_gene: TRBV2

CDR3aa: ASSLTGTGRTEAF
j_gene: TRBJ1-1
v_gene: TRBV7-2

CDR3aa: ASSASPGQGSRETQY
j_gene: TRBJ2-5
v_gene: TRBV7-6

CDR3aa: ASSVEVWTDSGNTIY
j_gene: TRBJ1-3
v_gene: TRBV9

CDR3aa: ASSRGTSGYQETQY
j_gene: TRBJ2-5
v_gene: TRBV7-9